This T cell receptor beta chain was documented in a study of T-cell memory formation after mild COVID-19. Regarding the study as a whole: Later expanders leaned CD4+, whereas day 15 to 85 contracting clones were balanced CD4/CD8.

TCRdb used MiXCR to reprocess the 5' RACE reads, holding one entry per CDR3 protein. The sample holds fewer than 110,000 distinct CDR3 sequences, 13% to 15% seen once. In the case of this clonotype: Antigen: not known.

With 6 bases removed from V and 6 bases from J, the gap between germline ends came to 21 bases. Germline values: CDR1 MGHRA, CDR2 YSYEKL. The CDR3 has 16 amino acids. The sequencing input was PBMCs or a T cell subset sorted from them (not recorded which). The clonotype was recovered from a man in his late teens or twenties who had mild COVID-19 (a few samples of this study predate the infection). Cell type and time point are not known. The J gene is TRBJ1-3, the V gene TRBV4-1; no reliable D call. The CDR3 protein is CASRDGEEDVTNTIYF. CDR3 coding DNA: TGCGCCAGCAGAGACGGAGAGGAGGATGTAACAAACACCATATATTTT.